The rows below give T cell receptor beta chains drawn from one sample of a study of lymphopenia after photon versus proton radiotherapy. The data were produced by immunoSEQ multiplex PCR, yet TCRdb's version contains in-frame clones alone and is incomplete. The sample lists approximately 160,000 clones; approximately 86% were seen once. The sequencing here drew on peripheral blood, taken from a patient treated with photon-based radiotherapy. These receptors originate from a man aged 50 to 60 with gastric cancer. Each CDR3 is given with its conserved first and last residue. D genes are given only for firm matches. Where a row states a size, it is once, few, many or the class of an expanded clone; other rows omit it.

V gene: TRBV6-1
J gene: TRBJ1-2
D gene: -
clone size: -
CDR3 DNA: TGTGCCAGCAGTGAAGGGACGGGACTTTATGGCTACACCTTC
CDR3 protein: CASSEGTGLYGYTF

V gene: TRBV15
J gene: TRBJ1-1
D gene: TRBD1
clone size: -
CDR3 DNA: TGTGCCACCAGCAGAGATGGGACAGCCAAGAACACTGAAGCTTTCTTT
CDR3 protein: CATSRDGTAKNTEAFF

V gene: TRBV14
J gene: TRBJ2-1
D gene: TRBD1
clone size: -
CDR3 DNA: TGTGCCAGCAGCCAACCAAACAAGTTGACAGGGGCTAAGAAATCCTACAATGAGCAGTTCTTC
CDR3 protein: CASSQPNKLTGAKKSYNEQFF

V gene: TRBV27
J gene: TRBJ2-3
D gene: -
clone size: -
CDR3 DNA: TGTGCCACCAGGGACCAAGGTAGAGATACGCAGTATTTT
CDR3 protein: CATRDQGRDTQYF

V gene: TRBV7-4
J gene: TRBJ2-7
D gene: TRBD1
clone size: -
CDR3 DNA: TGTGCCAGCAGCTCGAGCAGGGGAGGGACGGGACAGGGGGCGAGTTCGGTCGAGCAGTACTTC
CDR3 protein: CASSSSRGGTGQGASSVEQYF

V gene: TRBV6-6
J gene: TRBJ2-7
D gene: TRBD2
clone size: once
CDR3 DNA: TGTGCCAGCAACGACCTTATAGCGGGAAGGCGAGAGCAGTACTTC
CDR3 protein: CASNDLIAGRREQYF

V gene: TRBV5-1
J gene: TRBJ2-1
D gene: -
clone size: -
CDR3 DNA: TGCGCCAGCAGCGCCAATAGGACTCCCCTCAATGAGCAGTTCTTC
CDR3 protein: CASSANRTPLNEQFF

V gene: TRBV6-5
J gene: TRBJ2-7
D gene: TRBD2
clone size: -
CDR3 DNA: TGTGCCAGCAGTGGCCTGGGACTAGCGGGAGACGAGCAGTACTTC
CDR3 protein: CASSGLGLAGDEQYF

V gene: TRBV9
J gene: TRBJ2-2
D gene: -
clone size: -
CDR3 DNA: TGTGCCAGCAGCCCCCCCAAGGGTCACGGGGAGCTGTTTTTT
CDR3 protein: CASSPPKGHGELFF

V gene: TRBV6-4
J gene: TRBJ1-1
D gene: -
clone size: -
CDR3 DNA: TGTGCCAGCATCCCCAGGGCAATGAACACTGAAGCTTTCTTT
CDR3 protein: CASIPRAMNTEAFF

V gene: TRBV9
J gene: TRBJ2-3
D gene: TRBD2
clone size: -
CDR3 DNA: TGTGCCAGCAGCGTAGGGGGACTAGCGGGAGGCACAGATACGCAGTATTTT
CDR3 protein: CASSVGGLAGGTDTQYF

V gene: TRBV5-1
J gene: TRBJ2-7
D gene: TRBD1
clone size: once
CDR3 DNA: TGCGCCAGCAGCGGTGGACAGGGTAGCTACGAGCAGTACTTC
CDR3 protein: CASSGGQGSYEQYF

V gene: TRBV7-2
J gene: TRBJ1-2
D gene: TRBD1
clone size: -
CDR3 DNA: TGTGCCAGCAGCACCCGACAGGGAGGGGCTGGCTACACCTTC
CDR3 protein: CASSTRQGGAGYTF

V gene: TRBV6-5
J gene: TRBJ1-4
D gene: -
clone size: -
CDR3 DNA: TGTGCCAGCAGTTACCGACGTCGAGAAAAACTGTTTTTT
CDR3 protein: CASSYRRREKLFF

V gene: TRBV7-9
J gene: TRBJ2-5
D gene: TRBD1
clone size: -
CDR3 DNA: TGTGCCAGCAGCACAACAGGGGGCTATACGCAAGAGACCCAGTACTTC
CDR3 protein: CASSTTGGYTQETQYF

V gene: TRBV7-5
J gene: TRBJ1-4
D gene: -
clone size: -
CDR3 DNA: TGTGCCAGAAGCAGGGAAGAGAGACGCCGGTATGAAAAACTGTTTTTT
CDR3 protein: CARSREERRRYEKLFF

V gene: TRBV9
J gene: TRBJ1-2
D gene: -
clone size: once
CDR3 DNA: TGTGCCAGCAGCCCATCCCGGACTGAGGGGGGCTACACCTTC
CDR3 protein: CASSPSRTEGGYTF

V gene: TRBV10-2
J gene: TRBJ2-1
D gene: -
clone size: -
CDR3 DNA: TGCGCCAGCAGATCCGCTGGTGAGCAGTTCTTC
CDR3 protein: CASRSAGEQFF

V gene: TRBV19
J gene: TRBJ1-2
D gene: -
clone size: -
CDR3 DNA: TGTGCCAGCTCCAAGGGACTGGGGGATGGCTACACCTTC
CDR3 protein: CASSKGLGDGYTF

V gene: TRBV7-2
J gene: TRBJ1-2
D gene: TRBD1
clone size: once
CDR3 DNA: TGTGCCAGCAGCTTAGGACAGGGGTGGGGTGGCTACACCTTC
CDR3 protein: CASSLGQGWGGYTF

V gene: TRBV18
J gene: TRBJ2-7
D gene: -
clone size: -
CDR3 DNA: TGTGCCAGCTCACCTGGGTGGACTGTAGGGGCCTCCTACGAGCAGTACTTC
CDR3 protein: CASSPGWTVGASYEQYF

V gene: TRBV30
J gene: TRBJ1-2
D gene: -
clone size: -
CDR3 DNA: TGTGCCTGGACCCAGGGAGAGGCGTTCTATGGCTACACCTTC
CDR3 protein: CAWTQGEAFYGYTF

V gene: TRBV18
J gene: TRBJ1-5
D gene: -
clone size: -
CDR3 DNA: TGTGCCAGCTCACCGGAACAGGGTAGCAATCAGCCCCAGCATTTT
CDR3 protein: CASSPEQGSNQPQHF

V gene: TRBV5-1
J gene: TRBJ1-1
D gene: -
clone size: -
CDR3 DNA: TGCGCCAGCAGCTTGATTCTGAACACTGAAGCTTTCTTT
CDR3 protein: CASSLILNTEAFF

V gene: TRBV5-1
J gene: TRBJ2-4
D gene: TRBD2
clone size: -
CDR3 DNA: TGCGCCAGCAGACAACCTAGCGGGGGACGGGACTTAGCCAAAAACATTCAGTACTTC
CDR3 protein: CASRQPSGGRDLAKNIQYF

V gene: TRBV5-6
J gene: TRBJ1-2
D gene: -
clone size: -
CDR3 DNA: TGTGCCAGCAGCGACCGCCTCGGGGTCGGTGGCTACACCTTC
CDR3 protein: CASSDRLGVGGYTF

V gene: TRBV14
J gene: TRBJ1-4
D gene: TRBD1
clone size: once
CDR3 DNA: TGTGCCAGCAGCCCACTTGGGACAGGGATTAATGAAAAACTGTTTTTT
CDR3 protein: CASSPLGTGINEKLFF

V gene: TRBV14
J gene: TRBJ1-1
D gene: -
clone size: -
CDR3 DNA: TGTGCCAGCAGCCAGCAGGCGAACACTGAAGCTTTCTTT
CDR3 protein: CASSQQANTEAFF

V gene: TRBV5-6
J gene: TRBJ1-2
D gene: -
clone size: -
CDR3 DNA: TGTGCCAGCAGCGTGGGTGTGGGGGCTGGGAGCTACACCTTC
CDR3 protein: CASSVGVGAGSYTF

V gene: TRBV5-8
J gene: TRBJ2-7
D gene: -
clone size: -
CDR3 DNA: TGTGCCAGCAGCTTGGCATTAGGGCAGGGCTACGAGCAGTACTTC
CDR3 protein: CASSLALGQGYEQYF

V gene: TRBV6-1
J gene: TRBJ2-7
D gene: TRBD2
clone size: -
CDR3 DNA: TGTGCCAGCAGTGAATATCCTGGACTAGCGGGAGTGGACTACGAGCAGTACTTC
CDR3 protein: CASSEYPGLAGVDYEQYF

V gene: TRBV12-5
J gene: TRBJ2-7
D gene: TRBD1
clone size: -
CDR3 DNA: TGTGCTAGTGGTTTGGTAAAGACCGGACAGGGCATAGCGGAAGCCTACGAGCAGTACTTC
CDR3 protein: CASGLVKTGQGIAEAYEQYF

V gene: TRBV30
J gene: TRBJ2-3
D gene: -
clone size: once
CDR3 DNA: TGTGCCTCGGAGAATTCAGATACGCAGTATTTT
CDR3 protein: CASENSDTQYF

V gene: TRBV2
J gene: TRBJ1-5
D gene: -
clone size: -
CDR3 DNA: TGTGCCAGCAGGAATAGCAATCAGCCCCAGCATTTT
CDR3 protein: CASRNSNQPQHF

V gene: TRBV27
J gene: TRBJ2-1
D gene: TRBD2
clone size: -
CDR3 DNA: TGTGCCAGCAGTTTTCTAGCGGGAAGCTCCTACAATGAGCAGTTCTTC
CDR3 protein: CASSFLAGSSYNEQFF

V gene: TRBV6-5
J gene: TRBJ1-5
D gene: -
clone size: -
CDR3 DNA: TGTGCCAGCCGGGATAATAGCAATCAGCCCCAGCATTTT
CDR3 protein: CASRDNSNQPQHF

V gene: TRBV7-9
J gene: TRBJ2-5
D gene: -
clone size: -
CDR3 DNA: TGTGCCAGCAGCTTAGGAAGGCAGGGTAGAGGAGAGACCCAGTACTTC
CDR3 protein: CASSLGRQGRGETQYF

V gene: TRBV5-5
J gene: TRBJ2-7
D gene: -
clone size: -
CDR3 DNA: TGTGCCAGCAGCTTTGGGGGCACGGAAGAAAAGCAGTACTTC
CDR3 protein: CASSFGGTEEKQYF

V gene: TRBV19
J gene: TRBJ2-2
D gene: -
clone size: -
CDR3 DNA: TGTGCCAGTAGTATATTTGGGCAGGGGAACACCGGGGAGCTGTTTTTT
CDR3 protein: CASSIFGQGNTGELFF

V gene: TRBV5-6
J gene: TRBJ1-5
D gene: TRBD1
clone size: once
CDR3 DNA: TGTGCCAGCAGCTTTGGGACAGGGGATCAGCCCCAGCATTTT
CDR3 protein: CASSFGTGDQPQHF

V gene: TRBV9
J gene: TRBJ1-1
D gene: TRBD1
clone size: -
CDR3 DNA: TGTGCCAGCAGCCCAGGACAGGTCAACCCGAACACTGAAGCTTTCTTT
CDR3 protein: CASSPGQVNPNTEAFF

V gene: TRBV9
J gene: TRBJ2-1
D gene: TRBD1
clone size: once
CDR3 DNA: TGTGCCAGCAGCCTCAGAGTTGGGACAGGGGCTAGCAATGAGCAGTTCTTC
CDR3 protein: CASSLRVGTGASNEQFF

V gene: TRBV30
J gene: TRBJ2-1
D gene: -
clone size: once
CDR3 DNA: TGTGCCTGGAATTTTGGACTGGAGACGAATGAGCAGTTCTTC
CDR3 protein: CAWNFGLETNEQFF

V gene: TRBV19
J gene: TRBJ2-1
D gene: TRBD2
clone size: -
CDR3 DNA: TGTGCCAGTACCCCTGGACTAGCGGGTGGCTACAATGAGCAGTTCTTC
CDR3 protein: CASTPGLAGGYNEQFF

V gene: TRBV7-2
J gene: TRBJ2-7
D gene: TRBD1
clone size: -
CDR3 DNA: TGTGCCAGCAGCTTAAATCCCGCCCGAGGACAGGGGGCCTACGAGCAGTACTTC
CDR3 protein: CASSLNPARGQGAYEQYF

V gene: TRBV19
J gene: TRBJ2-1
D gene: -
clone size: -
CDR3 DNA: TGTGCCAGTAGTATGTATTCATTAAATGAGCAGTTCTTC
CDR3 protein: CASSMYSLNEQFF

V gene: TRBV4-3
J gene: TRBJ2-7
D gene: TRBD2
clone size: -
CDR3 DNA: TGCGCCAGCAGCCAAGATTTTTCGACTAGCGGGAGGGTTGAGCAGTACTTC
CDR3 protein: CASSQDFSTSGRVEQYF

V gene: TRBV5-6
J gene: TRBJ1-1
D gene: -
clone size: -
CDR3 DNA: TGTGCCAGCAGCTTATCTCGGGGGAGGTGGACTGAAGCTTTCTTT
CDR3 protein: CASSLSRGRWTEAFF

V gene: TRBV5-4
J gene: TRBJ2-1
D gene: TRBD2
clone size: -
CDR3 DNA: TGTGCCAGCACAGTCCGGGACTACCCCTACAATGAGCAGTTCTTC
CDR3 protein: CASTVRDYPYNEQFF

V gene: TRBV7-2
J gene: TRBJ2-7
D gene: TRBD1
clone size: -
CDR3 DNA: TGTGCCAGCAGCGGCCGACAGGGCTACTCCTACGAGCAGTACTTC
CDR3 protein: CASSGRQGYSYEQYF

V gene: TRBV25-1
J gene: TRBJ1-2
D gene: -
clone size: -
CDR3 DNA: TGTGCCAGCAGTGAGTGGGGGCCTGAAGCAGGCTACACCTTC
CDR3 protein: CASSEWGPEAGYTF

V gene: TRBV30
J gene: TRBJ1-6
D gene: TRBD1
clone size: -
CDR3 DNA: TGTGCCTGGAGTGTACACAGGGGTTCACCCCTCCACTTT
CDR3 protein: CAWSVHRGSPLHF

V gene: TRBV5-4
J gene: TRBJ1-2
D gene: -
clone size: -
CDR3 DNA: TGTGCCAGCAGCTTGGCCGGGCGGGACGGCAACTATGGCTACACCTTC
CDR3 protein: CASSLAGRDGNYGYTF